This is a list of T cell receptor beta chains from one sample in a study of blood T cell repertoires in COVID-19. Sequenced by immunoSEQ multiplex PCR; TCRdb stores in-frame clones only, minus some. This sample has roughly 50,000 clones, with about nine tenths found just once. The sample comprised peripheral blood. The receptors stem from a woman aged 40 to 50 with active COVID-19. CDR3s include the opening cysteine and the closing phenylalanine or tryptophan. A D gene is named only where the DNA matches it firmly. The listing skips clone size in some rows; elsewhere it reads once, few, many or a size class.

cdr3_nt	cdr3_aa	clone_size	j_call	v_call	d_call
TGTGCCATCATTTCGACTAGCGGGGGCACGAATGAGCAGTTCTTC	CAIISTSGGTNEQFF	-	TRBJ2-1	TRBV10-3	TRBD2
TGTGCCAGTAGGGACGCGCGGGACACTGAAGCTTTCTTT	CASRDARDTEAFF	-	TRBJ1-1	TRBV19	-
TGTGCCGGATTAGGTCGGGACACTGAAGCTTTCTTT	CAGLGRDTEAFF	-	TRBJ1-1	TRBV7-9	-
TGTGCCAGCAGTGGCTTTAGCGGTGTTTTTCCTAGCACAGATACGCAGTATTTT	CASSGFSGVFPSTDTQYF	-	TRBJ2-3	TRBV6-1	-
TGCAGCGTTGCCCGGGGGGAGAACTATGGCTACACCTTC	CSVARGENYGYTF	-	TRBJ1-2	TRBV29-1	-
TGCGCCAGCAAAGGCAGGGGGCTTAATGAGCAGTTCTTC	CASKGRGLNEQFF	-	TRBJ2-1	TRBV10-2	TRBD1
TGTGCCAGCAGCGTCGGGCTACAGACAGGGATCAACGGTGGCTACACCTTC	CASSVGLQTGINGGYTF	-	TRBJ1-2	TRBV5-5	TRBD1
TGTGCCAGTAGTATATTCTCGACTGGACAGGTCAATCAGCCCCAGCATTTT	CASSIFSTGQVNQPQHF	-	TRBJ1-5	TRBV19	TRBD1
TGTGCCAGTAGTATGGGGACAGGTCCCACCTACAATGAGCAGTTCTTC	CASSMGTGPTYNEQFF	-	TRBJ2-1	TRBV19	TRBD1
TGTGCCAGCAGCTTTAGCGGGGGGGCGAGAGAGACCCAGTACTTC	CASSFSGGARETQYF	-	TRBJ2-5	TRBV7-3	TRBD2
TGTGCCAGCAGCCAAGATCGCGGGACCGTGCCAACCGGGGAGCTGTTTTTT	CASSQDRGTVPTGELFF	-	TRBJ2-2	TRBV3-1/TRBV3-2	-
TGTGCCAGCAGCCAGCCGGCTAGCGGGGGGGCCTACTTTATGGATACGCAGTATTTT	CASSQPASGGAYFMDTQYF	-	TRBJ2-3	TRBV3-1/TRBV3-2	TRBD2
TGTGCCTGGAGTGTACTACTAGCGGGGAACACAGATACGCAGTATTTT	CAWSVLLAGNTDTQYF	-	TRBJ2-3	TRBV30	TRBD2
TGTGCCAGCAGCTTGGACAGCAATGAGCAGTTCTTC	CASSLDSNEQFF	-	TRBJ2-1	TRBV5-4	-
TGTGCCACCCGACAGGAAGGTTCCTATAATTCACCCCTCCACTTT	CATRQEGSYNSPLHF	-	TRBJ1-6	TRBV19	-
TGTGCCAGCAGCGAAGGGTTCGCGGGGAGCAATCAGCCCCAGCATTTT	CASSEGFAGSNQPQHF	-	TRBJ1-5	TRBV7-9	-
TGTGCCAGCAGTCAGGACAGGGGTGCTGGCTACACCTTC	CASSQDRGAGYTF	-	TRBJ1-2	TRBV6-5	TRBD1
TGTGCCAGCAGCTTAACTGGGACAGGAATCTACGAGCAGTACTTC	CASSLTGTGIYEQYF	-	TRBJ2-7	TRBV7-3	TRBD1
TGTGCCAGCAGCCAAAACCAGGCTTCTTACTACGAGCAGTACTTC	CASSQNQASYYEQYF	once	TRBJ2-7	TRBV4-2	-
TGCGCCAGCAGCCAAGTAGCCTCGGAGACCCAGTACTTC	CASSQVASETQYF	-	TRBJ2-5	TRBV4-1	-
TGTGCCAGCAGTCCCGTGCGGGCCTCCTACGAGCAGTACTTC	CASSPVRASYEQYF	-	TRBJ2-7	TRBV11-3	-
TGTGCCAGTAGTGGCCAGCGGGAAGGCGAGCAGTACTTC	CASSGQREGEQYF	-	TRBJ2-7	TRBV19	TRBD2
TGTGCCAGCAGTTACTCGGGGAGAACCCGAGGGGATACGCAGTATTTT	CASSYSGRTRGDTQYF	-	TRBJ2-3	TRBV6-5	-
TGTGCCAGCAGCACCATGACAGGGAACACTGAAGCTTTCTTT	CASSTMTGNTEAFF	-	TRBJ1-1	TRBV9	-
TGTGCCAGCAGCTTATGGACAGGGAACACTGAAGCTTTCTTT	CASSLWTGNTEAFF	-	TRBJ1-1	TRBV7-2	TRBD1
TGCGCCAGCAGCTTGTCCCCGGGGGAGGGCACAGATACGCAGTATTTT	CASSLSPGEGTDTQYF	-	TRBJ2-3	TRBV5-1	-
TGTGCCAGCAGGCCAGGGATTGCGAGCAATCAGCCCCAGCATTTT	CASRPGIASNQPQHF	few	TRBJ1-5	TRBV6-5	-